This T cell receptor (beta chain) was obtained from a study of a mutant IDH1 vaccine in newly diagnosed glioma. Background on the study: The first vaccination came 4-6 weeks after radiotherapy alone, or with temozolomide cycles. It was radiotherapy, temozolomide, or both that patients received previously, with most receiving both.

The table lists this clone with a count of one. Its antigen remains unknown. The germline CDR1 and CDR2 sequences are SGHNT and YYREEE (reference sequence). V was clipped by 3 bases and J by 3 bases; unmatched bases: 6. The CDR3 runs to 15 residues. Profiling relied on immunoSEQ multiplex PCR, and the TCRdb table lists in-frame clones only, not all of them. Counted here are more than 60,000 clones, about 74% occurring once; the ten biggest clones make up roughly 5%. The time point here: week 35, safety follow-up. Topical imiquimod accompanied each vaccine dose, which consisted of 300 ug of mutant IDH1 20-mer peptide. Each patient was administered eight vaccinations, scheduled in weeks 1, 3, 5, 7, 11, 15, 19 and 23.

This sample comprised PBMCs, obtained from a glioma patient whose treatment included an IDH1 peptide vaccine. The TCR originated in a man aged 45-65 years with glioma. This rearrangement joins TRBV5-4 to TRBJ1-3; TRBD1 matches at 7 bases. The DNA of the CDR3 is TGTGCCAGCAGCTCAAGACAGGGAGGTGGAAACACCATATATTTT. It codes for CASSSRQGGGNTIYF.